This TCR beta chain originates from a study of T cell responses to AZD1222 COVID-19 vaccine. About this clone itself: As yet, its antigen is unknown.

Sequencing was performed with immunoSEQ multiplex PCR; in TCRdb, only in-frame clones are kept and a portion is missing. The table includes about 98,000 clones, 70% to 90% detected once. Trimming pared 1 base from V and 4 bases from J, leaving 14 bases between. CDR1 SGHRS and CDR2 YFSETQ come from the germline V gene. This CDR3 has 15 amino acids. Study-level findings and limits: Of the AZD1222 recipients, only five to seven were seropositive at baseline. There were mostly white British donors and more females than males, and clonal diversity was possibly underestimated. Two AZD1222 doses significantly raised spike-specific TCR breadth and depth over controls.

The chain combines TRBV5-1 with TRBJ1-1; tentative D call: TRBD1 (5 bases). The sequence came from an adult in good health. The source material was peripheral blood, sampled on day 0 of AZD1222 vaccination. CDR3 region: CASSLLTGPGTEAFF. DNA for the CDR3: TGCGCCAGCAGCTTGTTAACAGGACCGGGCACTGAAGCTTTCTTT.